The 18 T cell receptor beta chains reported below all come from one sample, sequenced in a study of T cell repertoires in cytomegalovirus infection. What these receptors recognize is not known. Via MiXCR, TCRdb re-called the reads, giving one row per CDR3 protein. The table shows about 160,000 distinct CDR3 sequences, with about 20% occurring only once. The sequencing here drew on CD8+ T cells from cultured PBMCs, taken from culture after CMV antigen stimulation. Receptors originate from a human donor in good health (CMV status not recorded). Some clones in this sample may be carry-over from other donors' samples.

This clonotype came up many times. The chain combines TRBV15 with TRBJ2-2; D is possibly TRBD1 or TRBD2 (5 bases each). Trimming left V 1 base short and J 6 bases short, with 15 bases between. The CDR3 loop spans 16 amino acids. Per germline, CDR1 LNHNV and CDR2 YYDKDF (reference sequence). The CDR3 is CATSRGGVYKAGELFF. Here the CDR3 DNA reads TGTGCCACCAGCAGAGGAGGGGTGTATAAGGCCGGGGAGCTGTTTTTT.

The chain combines TRBV7-2 with TRBJ1-5; no clear D. The V gene lost 1 base and the J gene lost 4 bases, with 5 bases spanning the gap. The germline V gene has CDR1 SGHTA and CDR2 FQGNSA. CDR3 length: 13 residues. The CDR3 loop is CASSLGWNQPQHF. The CDR3 bases are TGTGCCAGCAGCTTAGGATGGAATCAGCCCCAGCATTTT.

This clonotype was detected a few times. This chain links TRBV7-8 with TRBJ2-7, with D possibly called TRBD1 or TRBD2 (5 bases each). The CDR3 has 14 residues. The germline gives CDR1 SGHVS, CDR2 FQNEAQ. V lost 9 bases to trimming and J lost 3 bases, with 18 bases between them. The CDR3 reads CASTVGTALYEQYF. The CDR3 DNA follows: TGTGCCAGTACAGTCGGGACGGCCCTCTACGAGCAGTACTTC. Looking up the rest from reference TRBV7-8 and TRBJ2-7 gives the full variable domain: GAGVSQSPRYKVAKRGQDVALRCDPISGHVSLFWYQQALGQGPEFLTYFQNEAQLDKSGLPSDRFFAERPEGSVSTLKIQRTQQEDSAVYLCASTVGTALYEQYFGPGTRLTVT.

The chain joins TRBV12-3 or TRBV12-4 to TRBJ2-2, with D perhaps TRBD1 (6 bases). The CDR3 contains 15 residues. The germline V and J ends were trimmed by 6 bases and 3 bases, with 14 bases remaining between them. The CDR3 protein is CASRTAQGYTGELFF. The CDR3 bases are TGTGCCAGCAGAACAGCCCAGGGGTACACCGGGGAGCTGTTTTTT.

This clonotype was recorded a few times. The chain uses TRBV19 and TRBJ2-7; D might be TRBD1 (5 bases). The CDR3 runs to 14 residues. The V and J ends lost 10 bases and 4 bases respectively, with 20 bases between them. The germline CDR1 and CDR2 sequences are LNHDA and SQIVND (reference sequence). The DNA for the CDR3 is TGTGCCACCTCGACAGCCAAAATTCTTTACGAGCAGTACTTC. Protein: CATSTAKILYEQYF.

The V call is TRBV11-2, the J call TRBJ1-4; 10 positions agree with TRBD1. This CDR3 has 15 residues. Losses at the gene ends were 5 bases for V and 8 bases for J; bases not matched to a gene: 8. The germline V gene encodes CDR1 SGHAT and CDR2 FQNNGV. The CDR3 DNA reads TGTGCCAGCAGCGTACGGGACAGGGGAAGAGAAAAACTGTTTTTT. This translates into CASSVRDRGREKLFF.

The J gene is TRBJ1-2, the V gene TRBV7-2, with D perhaps TRBD1 (5 bases). The V end was cut by 7 bases, the J end by 5 bases, with 17 bases between. Germline V gene data show CDR1 as SGHTA and CDR2 as FQGNSA. The CDR3 is 14 residues long. CDR3 amino acids: CASILPGQGYGYTF. The CDR3 region has the DNA TGTGCCAGCATTCTACCAGGGCAGGGTTATGGCTACACCTTC.

By share of the sample, this clonotype is medium-sized (0.01 to 0.1%). CDR3 loop: CASKTGGSGYGYTF. In DNA form, the CDR3 reads TGTGCCAGCAAGACTGGAGGATCCGGCTATGGCTACACCTTC. The chain carries TRBV27 and TRBJ1-2; no firm D call. The CDR3 is 14 amino acids. Deletions cut 7 bases from V and 4 bases from J, with 16 bases between. Germline loops: CDR1 MNHEY, CDR2 SMNVEV (reference sequence).

On this clonotype: One base away lies a much larger clone, so this may be a sequencing read error. The chain links TRBV7-6 to TRBJ2-7; the match to TRBD1 covers 7 bases. V lost 8 bases and J lost 6; bases outside the gene matches: 13. CDR1 and CDR2 from the germline V gene are SGHVS and FNYEAQ. The CDR3 runs 14 residues. The chain's CDR3 is CASCQTGTAFEQYF. Written as DNA, the CDR3 is TGTGCCAGCTGCCAAACCGGGACAGCTTTCGAGCAGTACTTC.

This clonotype showed up just a few times. The V gene is TRBV7-6, the J gene TRBJ1-1; D gene ambiguous. The germline V gene encodes CDR1 SGHVS and CDR2 FNYEAQ. V was shortened by 8 bases and J by 1 base, with 14 bases between the two germline ends. The CDR3 is 14 amino acids. CDR3 sequence: CASVPEGGNTEAFF. DNA of the CDR3: TGTGCCAGCGTCCCTGAAGGAGGGAACACTGAAGCTTTCTTT.

The chain is built from TRBV12-3 or TRBV12-4 and TRBJ1-2; D is undetermined. V gave up 3 bases and J gave up 4 bases, with 9 bases separating them. The CDR3 contains 13 residues. The CDR3 DNA reads as TGTGCCAGCAGTTTCGGGCAGATCTATGGCTACACCTTC. This codes for CASSFGQIYGYTF.

The V call is TRBV14, the J call TRBJ2-3, with D uncertain. Between the trimmed V and J ends, which lost 0 bases and 6 bases, there was a span of 10 bases. Germline values: CDR1 SGHDN, CDR2 FVKESK. This CDR3 contains 14 residues. CDR3 sequence reads: CASSQDYSPDTQYF. CDR3 bases: TGTGCCAGCAGCCAAGATTACTCCCCGGATACGCAGTATTTT.

This clonotype was counted between two and nine times. The V and J genes are TRBV7-2 and TRBJ2-7, with a weak D call TRBD2 (5 bases). Germline CDR1 is SGHTA and CDR2 is FQGNSA. The CDR3 is 15 residues long. With 7 bases removed from V and 0 bases from J, the gap between germline ends came to 16 bases. CDR3 sequence (DNA): TGTGCCAGCACCCCGGGATCCGGAACCTCCTACGAGCAGTACTTC. Protein: CASTPGSGTSYEQYF.

This clonotype has more than one count but fewer than ten. This chain uses TRBV12-3 or TRBV12-4 with TRBJ2-7, with a tentative D call TRBD1 (5 bases). Trimming shortened V by 6 bases and J by 3 bases, and 9 bases separated the two germline ends. The CDR3 covers 12 residues. The CDR3 DNA follows: TGTGCCAGCAGACAGGACGTCTACGAGCAGTACTTC. Its translation: CASRQDVYEQYF.

The sample holds many counts of this clonotype. The chain links TRBV6-5 to TRBJ2-7, with a tentative D call TRBD1 (6 bases). V shed 1 base and J shed 2 bases, with 9 bases lying between them. Germline V gene lookup returns CDR1 MNHEY and CDR2 SVGAGI. The CDR3 has 14 amino acids. The CDR3: CASSYFGQTYEQYF. Written as DNA, the CDR3 is TGTGCCAGCAGTTACTTCGGACAGACCTACGAGCAGTACTTC.

The chain joins TRBV7-2 to TRBJ1-1; D ambiguous. The CDR3 contains 15 residues. Germline V lookup: CDR1 SGHTA, CDR2 FQGNSA. Trimming left V 4 bases short and J 3 bases short, with 15 bases between. DNA for the CDR3: TGTGCCAGCAGCTCGCCCCCGGACCACTACACTGAAGCTTTCTTT. It codes for CASSSPPDHYTEAFF.

V gene TRBV6-2 or TRBV6-3 combines with J gene TRBJ2-7, with D uncertain. Trimming removed 5 bases at V and 0 bases at J, with 20 bases between. Germline V gives CDR1 MNHEY, CDR2 SVGEGT. CDR3 length equals 17 residues. CDR3 coding DNA: TGTGCCAGCAGTCCCCCTCTTCGGTCCCCTGGCTCCTACGAGCAGTACTTC. It translates to CASSPPLRSPGSYEQYF.

The chain carries TRBV7-6 and TRBJ2-1; no clear D. Trimming left V 5 bases short and J 2 bases short, with 10 bases between. Germline V lookup: CDR1 SGHVS, CDR2 FNYEAQ. The CDR3 sequence is 14 residues long. In DNA form, the CDR3 reads TGTGCCAGCAGCGTGAAACAAGCCTACAATGAGCAGTTCTTC. Encoded protein: CASSVKQAYNEQFF.